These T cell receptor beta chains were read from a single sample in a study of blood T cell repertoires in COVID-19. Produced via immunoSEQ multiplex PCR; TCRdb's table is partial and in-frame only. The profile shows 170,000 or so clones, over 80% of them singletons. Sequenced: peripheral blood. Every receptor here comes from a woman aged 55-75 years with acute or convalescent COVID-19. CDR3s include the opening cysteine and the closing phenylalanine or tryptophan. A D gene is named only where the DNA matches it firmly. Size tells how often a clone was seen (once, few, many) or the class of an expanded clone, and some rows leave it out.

CATRWDRNTGELFF TGTGCCACCAGGTGGGACAGGAACACCGGGGAGCTGTTTTTT TRBJ2-2 few TRBD1 TRBV15
CASRPMTGVRTEAFF TGTGCCAGTAGACCAATGACAGGGGTTAGGACTGAAGCTTTCTTT TRBJ1-1 . TRBD1 TRBV19
CATSDPYRAGGLGYEQFF TGTGCCACCAGTGACCCCTACAGAGCGGGGGGGCTCGGTTATGAGCAGTTCTTC TRBJ2-1 . TRBD2 TRBV24-1
CASSLGLAGGPRNNEQFF TGTGCCAGCAGCCTCGGACTAGCGGGGGGGCCGAGGAACAATGAGCAGTTCTTC TRBJ2-1 . TRBD2 TRBV7-8
CASSPDTNYGYTF TGTGCCAGCTCACCGGACACGAACTATGGCTACACCTTC TRBJ1-2 . . TRBV18
CASSSPPVGGGGYTF TGTGCCAGCAGTTCCCCCCCGGTGGGGGGTGGTGGCTACACCTTC TRBJ1-2 . . TRBV27
CASTTSGTGRRSGRHTEAFF TGTGCCAGCACCACATCCGGGACAGGGAGGCGGAGCGGAAGACACACTGAAGCTTTCTTT TRBJ1-1 once TRBD1 TRBV28
CASSIGGQASYGYTF TGTGCCAGTAGTATTGGAGGACAGGCCTCCTATGGCTACACCTTC TRBJ1-2 few TRBD1 TRBV19
CASSRIGTGRRETQYF TGTGCCAGCTCACGCATCGGGACAGGGAGGCGCGAGACCCAGTACTTC TRBJ2-5 . TRBD1 TRBV18
CASSQGGGGSYNEQFF TGTGCCAGCAGCCAAGGTGGGGGGGGCTCCTACAATGAGCAGTTCTTC TRBJ2-1 . TRBD2 TRBV4-2
CASSQRFRALNTEAFF TGTGCCAGCAGCCAACGATTCAGGGCTTTGAACACTGAAGCTTTCTTT TRBJ1-1 few . TRBV14
CASSLNQRGNEQFF TGTGCCAGCAGCTTAAATCAGCGGGGAAATGAGCAGTTCTTC TRBJ2-1 . TRBD2 TRBV7-3
CASSFFDTTDTQYF TGCGCCAGCAGCTTTTTTGACACCACAGATACGCAGTATTTT TRBJ2-3 . . TRBV5-1
CASSLQRHHTDTQYF TGTGCCAGCAGCTTGCAGAGACACCACACAGATACGCAGTATTTT TRBJ2-3 . . TRBV5-8
CASSQDLGLAGDHEQYF TGTGCCAGCAGCCAAGATTTGGGACTAGCGGGGGACCACGAGCAGTACTTC TRBJ2-7 . TRBD2 TRBV3-1/TRBV3-2
CAWSKRSGGNEQFF TGTGCCTGGAGTAAAAGGTCGGGGGGCAATGAGCAGTTCTTC TRBJ2-1 . TRBD2 TRBV30
CASSPGLADGAGFF TGTGCCAGCAGCCCGGGACTAGCGGACGGGGCGGGGTTCTTC TRBJ2-1 . TRBD2 TRBV9
CASSWGGGEAFF TGTGCCAGCAGTTGGGGGGGCGGTGAAGCTTTCTTT TRBJ1-1 once . TRBV6-2/TRBV6-3
CSVGQAATGNTIYF TGCAGCGTTGGACAGGCCGCCACGGGAAACACCATATATTTT TRBJ1-3 . . TRBV29-1
CASSITGGNEQFF TGTGCCAGTAGTATAACCGGGGGAAATGAGCAGTTCTTC TRBJ2-1 . . TRBV19
CASSARTEANYGYTF TGTGCCAGCAGCGCCCGGACAGAAGCTAACTATGGCTACACCTTC TRBJ1-2 . . TRBV9
CASSPLGQGRQPQHF TGTGCCAGCTCCCCCCTCGGACAGGGTCGGCAGCCCCAGCATTTT TRBJ1-5 . TRBD1 TRBV18
CASSLPANYGYTF TGTGCCAGCAGTTTGCCAGCTAACTATGGCTACACCTTC TRBJ1-2 . . TRBV28
CASSRKRTEYSNQPQHF TGTGCCAGTAGTCGAAAAAGGACAGAGTATAGCAATCAGCCCCAGCATTTT TRBJ1-5 few . TRBV19
CASSLPDRVGEKLFF TGCGCCAGCAGCTTACCAGACAGGGTCGGTGAAAAACTGTTTTTT TRBJ1-4 . TRBD1 TRBV5-1
CASSLDRDNSPLHF TGCGCCAGCAGCTTGGACAGAGATAATTCACCCCTCCACTTT TRBJ1-6 . . TRBV4-3
CASSSTAGVDTQYF TGTGCCAGCAGCTCAACAGCGGGCGTCGATACGCAGTATTTT TRBJ2-3 . . TRBV7-2
CASSPTVLNEQYF TGTGCCAGCAGCCCGACAGTCCTTAACGAGCAGTACTTC TRBJ2-7 . . TRBV28
CAWSVNTNYGYTF TGTGCCTGGAGTGTTAACACCAACTATGGCTACACCTTC TRBJ1-2 once . TRBV30
CASSSGVSYNEQFF TGCGCCAGCAGTTCAGGGGTTTCGTACAATGAGCAGTTCTTC TRBJ2-1 . . TRBV5-1
CASSFPRAHNQPQHF TGTGCCAGCAGCTTTCCCAGGGCCCACAATCAGCCCCAGCATTTT TRBJ1-5 once . TRBV5-8
CASRLAGGDSYEQYF TGTGCCAGCAGACTAGCGGGGGGTGACTCCTACGAGCAGTACTTC TRBJ2-7 . TRBD2 TRBV27
CASSTGQGAFGYTF TGTGCCAGCAGCACGGGACAGGGGGCCTTTGGCTACACCTTC TRBJ1-2 . TRBD1 TRBV28
CASSPDSSNQPQHF TGTGCCAGCTCACCGGACAGTAGCAATCAGCCCCAGCATTTT TRBJ1-5 . . TRBV18
CASSPSRGNYGYTF TGTGCCAGCTCACCGAGTCGGGGTAACTATGGCTACACCTTC TRBJ1-2 . . TRBV18
CASRRNTGELFF TGTGCCAGCAGGCGGAACACCGGGGAGCTGTTTTTT TRBJ2-2 . . TRBV6-5
CASSRQGADTIYF TGTGCCAGCAGCCGACAGGGGGCTGACACCATATATTTT TRBJ1-3 . TRBD1 TRBV5-4
CASSQDSSDTEAFF TGTGCCAGCAGCCAAGATAGTAGCGACACTGAAGCTTTCTTT TRBJ1-1 . . TRBV4-2
CASSPSQRTNEKLFF TGTGCCAGCAGCCCTAGCCAGAGGACTAATGAAAAACTGTTTTTT TRBJ1-4 few . TRBV3-1/TRBV3-2
CASSFQAGGDGEQFF TGTGCCAGCAGTTTCCAAGCGGGGGGGGATGGTGAGCAGTTCTTC TRBJ2-1 . TRBD2 TRBV6-5
CSVEDSSGSTEAFF TGCAGCGTTGAAGATAGCAGCGGATCGACTGAAGCTTTCTTT TRBJ1-1 . . TRBV29-1
CASSFAPGQGGNTEAFF TGTGCCAGCAGTTTTGCCCCCGGACAGGGAGGGAACACTGAAGCTTTCTTT TRBJ1-1 . TRBD1 TRBV27
CATSRDPTGEGTEAFF TGTGCCACCAGCAGAGACCCAACAGGGGAAGGGACTGAAGCTTTCTTT TRBJ1-1 . TRBD1 TRBV15
CASSLDPGTAKETQYF TGTGCCAGCAGCTTGGATCCCGGGACTGCAAAAGAGACCCAGTACTTC TRBJ2-5 once . TRBV7-2
CASSSLKQGAGANVLTF TGTGCCAGCAGCTCACTAAAACAGGGTGCTGGGGCCAACGTCCTGACTTTC TRBJ2-6 . . TRBV5-4
CASSHLGSRYNSPLHF TGTGCCAGCAGCCATCTCGGGAGTCGATATAATTCACCCCTCCACTTT TRBJ1-6 . . TRBV3-1/TRBV3-2
CASSFSGQNTEAFF TGTGCCAGCAGCTTCTCGGGACAGAACACTGAAGCTTTCTTT TRBJ1-1 few . TRBV7-2
CASSEPGQFNTEAFF TGTGCCAGCAGTGAACCTGGACAGTTTAACACTGAAGCTTTCTTT TRBJ1-1 once . TRBV6-1
CASSDRLTGTKNIQYF TGTGCCAGCAGTGATCGATTAACAGGGACCAAAAACATTCAGTACTTC TRBJ2-4 many . TRBV6-1
CASSSRDIRRSSANEKLFF TGTGCCAGCTCCTCCCGGGACATCCGGCGGAGCAGTGCTAATGAAAAACTGTTTTTT TRBJ1-4 . . TRBV18
CASSPGPDRTNYGYTF TGTGCCAGCAGCCCTGGCCCGGACAGAACTAACTATGGCTACACCTTC TRBJ1-2 few . TRBV5-5
CASSDGGAYNEQFF TGTGCCAGCAGTGACGGAGGGGCCTACAATGAGCAGTTCTTC TRBJ2-1 . . TRBV6-1
CASSPTRGALTEAFF TGTGCCAGCTCACCCACACGGGGGGCTCTCACTGAAGCTTTCTTT TRBJ1-1 . . TRBV18
CASSGRRGEGDTQYF TGTGCCAGCAGCGGTAGGAGGGGGGAGGGAGATACGCAGTATTTT TRBJ2-3 . . TRBV7-9
CASSEGTGSYEQYF TGTGCCAGCAGTGAAGGGACAGGGTCCTACGAGCAGTACTTC TRBJ2-7 . TRBD1 TRBV2
CASSLGTAKDTEAFF TGTGCCAGCAGCCTCGGGACAGCGAAGGACACTGAAGCTTTCTTT TRBJ1-1 . TRBD1 TRBV5-8